This T cell receptor (beta chain) was sequenced in a study of blood T cell repertoires in COVID-19. Study background: Whether acute or convalescent, the COVID-19 samples came from the United States, Italy and Spain. Nucleic acid was either cDNA or gDNA, and it came from T cells, B-cell-depleted T cells, or PBMCs.

There are 14 residues in the CDR3. CDR1 and CDR2 (germline): PRHDT, FYEKMQ (reference sequence). V lost 3 bases and J lost 1, with 9 bases in between. The study drew participants aged about 18 to 89 years from some 25 US areas. Original data processing: Reference gene primer amplification gave nucleated cell count estimates. Profiling relied on immunoSEQ multiplex PCR, and the TCRdb table lists in-frame clones only, not all of them. The DNA gave D and trimming, while V, J and clone size come from that table. The sample gives a few hundred thousand clones, roughly four fifths of which show up once; nearly 9.5% is in the top ten.

This chain joins TRBV13 and TRBJ1-1; D might be TRBD1 (5 bases). The TCR was taken from a middle-aged man who had recovered from COVID-19. The sample was PBMCs or T cells enriched from blood (not recorded which). The CDR3, as DNA: TGTGCCAGCAGCTTCGGTAGGGGGAACACTGAAGCTTTCTTT. The encoded protein is CASSFGRGNTEAFF. Drawing the rest from reference TRBV13 and TRBJ1-1, the complete variable domain is AAGVIQSPRHLIKEKRETATLKCYPIPRHDTVYWYQQGPGQDPQFLISFYEKMQSDKGSIPDRFSAQQFSDYHSELNMSSLELGDSALYFCASSFGRGNTEAFFGQGTRLTVV.